The clone carrying this TCR beta chain has ten or more counts. The sample originates from a study of regulatory T cells in long-lasting Graves disease. Time point here: newly diagnosed GD, antithyroid drugs for less than 3 months. TCR sequences were obtained from RNA taken from PBMCs. Arm-PCR of CDR3 regions and iRepertoire HTBI primers were used to build TCR beta libraries. A single record per CDR3 protein comes from TCRdb applying MiXCR to the multiplex PCR reads. The table has roughly 430,000 distinct CDR3 sequences, roughly 15% seen once. The length of the CDR3 is 13 residues. V was pared by 5 bases and J by 4 bases, with 11 bases between. Germline CDR1 is SGHNT and CDR2 is YENEEA. This sample was also put to use in a study of T cells in Graves' hyperthyroidism and ophthalmopathy.

This TCR came from a woman aged 25 to 45 with Graves disease. The specimen comprised peripheral blood mononuclear cells (PBMCs), sampled at new diagnosis, from a patient treated with antithyroid drugs. This rearrangement joins TRBV11-3 to TRBJ1-1; D not resolved. The CDR3 DNA sequence: TGTGCCAGCAGCCCCCGGTCGAGCACTGAAGCTTTCTTT. Protein product: CASSPRSSTEAFF.